The 8 T cell receptor beta chains reported below all come from one sample, sequenced in a study of T cells in Graves' hyperthyroidism and ophthalmopathy. RNA transcripts were the template for amplifying TCR beta CDR3 regions. The HTBI primer set served for first-round RT-PCR of the TCR CDR3. TCRdb itself ran the multiplex PCR reads through MiXCR, one entry per CDR3 protein. Here the sample spans fewer than 400,000 distinct CDR3 sequences, around 16% being singletons. The sequenced material came from blood. The receptors originated from a man between 25 and 39 years old with Graves' hyperthyroidism.

Ten or more counts support this clonotype. The chain carries TRBV11-2 and TRBJ2-2, with D perhaps TRBD1 or TRBD2 (5 bases each). CDR1 and CDR2 from the germline V gene are SGHAT and FQNNGV. The length of the CDR3 is 13 residues. Trimming left V 3 bases short and J 6 bases short, with 8 bases between. The CDR3 is CASSFTGPGELFF. DNA of the CDR3: TGTGCCAGCAGCTTCACGGGGCCCGGGGAGCTGTTTTTT.

This clonotype was seen many times. The V and J genes are TRBV20-1 and TRBJ2-7; 13 nucleotides line up with TRBD2. The CDR3 sequence is 15 residues long. Trimming removed 5 bases from V and 3 bases from J; junction bases left unmatched: 7. Germline V gene lookup returns CDR1 DFQATT and CDR2 SNEGSKA (reference sequence). CDR3 region: CSAGTGTSGNYEQYF. The CDR3 region has the DNA TGCAGTGCTGGCACCGGGACTAGCGGGAACTACGAGCAGTACTTC.

This clonotype was counted many times. This rearrangement joins TRBV30 to TRBJ2-1; no definite D call. The germline V gene has CDR1 GTSNPN and CDR2 SVGIG (reference sequence). The CDR3 sequence is 14 residues long. V shed 2 bases and J shed 3 bases, with 11 bases lying between them. The CDR3 DNA reads as TGTGCCTGGAGTTCCCCGGCAGGCTACAATGAGCAGTTCTTC. Protein sequence: CAWSSPAGYNEQFF.

This clonotype was counted at least ten times. The chain uses TRBV13 and TRBJ1-2; weak D call: TRBD1 (5 bases). Germline V CDR1 and CDR2: PRHDT, FYEKMQ (reference sequence). The ends were cut back, 3 bases at V and 4 bases at J, with 15 bases in the middle. The CDR3 is 15 amino acids. In DNA, the CDR3 is TGTGCCAGCAGCTTCACCGGGACGGAGCCCTATGGCTACACCTTC. Translating gives CASSFTGTEPYGYTF. The whole variable domain, filled in from reference TRBV13 and TRBJ1-2, reads AAGVIQSPRHLIKEKRETATLKCYPIPRHDTVYWYQQGPGQDPQFLISFYEKMQSDKGSIPDRFSAQQFSDYHSELNMSSLELGDSALYFCASSFTGTEPYGYTFGSGTRLTVV.

The chain combines TRBV6-1 with TRBJ2-3, with D tentatively TRBD1 (5 bases). The CDR3 sequence is 14 residues long. V lost 5 bases and J lost 2, with 11 bases in between. The germline gives CDR1 MNHNS, CDR2 SASEGT. The CDR3 here is CASSSWTHTDTQYF. CDR3 DNA: TGTGCCAGCAGTTCCTGGACACACACAGATACGCAGTATTTT.

This clonotype was detected ten times or more. The chain joins TRBV11-1 to TRBJ2-7, with D maybe TRBD1 (6 bases). Looked up from germline, CDR1 is SGHAT and CDR2 is FQDESV (reference sequence). The CDR3 sequence is 14 residues long. V shed 5 bases and J shed 5 bases, with 16 bases lying between them. This CDR3 is CASSPFGGSDEQYF. The DNA for the CDR3 is TGTGCCAGCAGCCCCTTTGGGGGCTCAGACGAGCAGTACTTC.

This clonotype appeared a few times. This chain connects TRBV5-1 to TRBJ2-5; 8 bases fit TRBD2. Germline V CDR1 and CDR2: SGHRS, YFSETQ. The CDR3 has 16 amino acids. Germline trimming cut 0 bases from V and 2 bases from J; bases unmatched to any gene: 6. The CDR3 here is CASSLVTSGKQETQYF. In nucleotides, the CDR3 is TGCGCCAGCAGCTTGGTAACTAGCGGAAAACAAGAGACCCAGTACTTC.

This clonotype has a count of ten or more. Germline is not matched at one junction end, which may reflect a read error. The V gene is TRBV5-6, the J gene TRBJ1-3; D unclear. The CDR3 has 14 residues. Germline V gene sequence: CDR1 SGHDT, CDR2 YYEEEE. The CDR3 spells CASSLDGTGNTIYF. In nucleotides, the CDR3 is TGCGCCAGCAGCTTGGACGGGACTGGAAACACCATATATTTT.